This T cell receptor beta chain was sequenced in a study of read filtering for tumor transcriptome and immune sequencing. The overall study: RNA-seq yielded only about 80 to 1,400 TCR reads, IR-seq about 4 to 10.27 million.

The library was built from about 400 ng RNA with molecular barcoded adaptors for alpha/delta and beta/gamma chains. TCRdb itself ran the reads through MiXCR, one entry per CDR3 protein. The data show about 130,000 distinct CDR3 sequences, 10% to 15% seen once. Bone marrow was sampled from every patient at the time of active disease. This clonotype was seen ten or more times. The CDR3 is 16 amino acids. V shed 4 bases and J shed 5 bases, with 19 bases lying between them. The germline V gene has CDR1 LNHDA and CDR2 SQIVND (reference sequence). Sequencing was carried out using a population of CD138-negative cells sorted from bone marrow. This receptor was obtained from a donor at least 40 years old with multiple myeloma. This chain joins TRBV19 and TRBJ2-3, with D hard to call. CDR3: CASSTSASLFVDTQYF. The CDR3 bases are TGTGCCAGTAGTACCTCCGCCTCGTTGTTTGTAGATACGCAGTATTTT.